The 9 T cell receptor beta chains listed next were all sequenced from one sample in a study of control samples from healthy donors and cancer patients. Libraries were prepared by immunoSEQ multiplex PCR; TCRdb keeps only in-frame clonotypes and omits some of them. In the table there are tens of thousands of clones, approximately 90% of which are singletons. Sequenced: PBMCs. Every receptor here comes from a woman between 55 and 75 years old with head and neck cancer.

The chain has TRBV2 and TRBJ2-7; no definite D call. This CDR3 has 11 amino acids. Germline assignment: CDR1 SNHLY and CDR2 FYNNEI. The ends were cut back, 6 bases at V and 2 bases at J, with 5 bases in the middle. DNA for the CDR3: TGTGCCAGCAGATTAACCTACGAGCAGTACTTC. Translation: CASRLTYEQYF.

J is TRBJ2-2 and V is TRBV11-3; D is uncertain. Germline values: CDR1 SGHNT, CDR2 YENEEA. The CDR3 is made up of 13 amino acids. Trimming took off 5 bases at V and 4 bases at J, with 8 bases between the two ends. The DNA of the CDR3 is TGTGCCAGCAGCCGATCCCCCACCGGGGAGCTGTTTTTT. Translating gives CASSRSPTGELFF.

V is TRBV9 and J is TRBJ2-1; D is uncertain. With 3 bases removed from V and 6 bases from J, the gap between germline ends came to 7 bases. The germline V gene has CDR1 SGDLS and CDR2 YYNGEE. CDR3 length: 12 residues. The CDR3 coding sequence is TGTGCCAGCAGCGCTTCGGGCAATGAGCAGTTCTTC. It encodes CASSASGNEQFF.

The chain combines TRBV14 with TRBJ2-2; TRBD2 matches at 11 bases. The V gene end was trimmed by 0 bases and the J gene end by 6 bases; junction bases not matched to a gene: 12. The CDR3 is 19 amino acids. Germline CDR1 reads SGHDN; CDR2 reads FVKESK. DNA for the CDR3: TGTGCCAGCAGCCAAGAGTCTAGCGGGAGGCTCCCCCGGCCCGGGGAGCTGTTTTTT. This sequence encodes CASSQESSGRLPRPGELFF. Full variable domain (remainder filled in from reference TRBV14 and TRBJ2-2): EAGVTQFPSHSVIEKGQTVTLRCDPISGHDNLYWYRRVMGKEIKFLLHFVKESKQDESGMPNNRFLAERTGGTYSTLKVQPAELEDSGVYFCASSQESSGRLPRPGELFFGEGSRLTVL.

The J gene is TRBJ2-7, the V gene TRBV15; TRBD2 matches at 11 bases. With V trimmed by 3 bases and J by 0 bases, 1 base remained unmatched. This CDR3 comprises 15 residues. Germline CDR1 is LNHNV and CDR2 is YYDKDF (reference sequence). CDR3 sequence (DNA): TGTGCCACCAGCAGGGGACTAGCGGCCTCCTACGAGCAGTACTTC. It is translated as CATSRGLAASYEQYF.

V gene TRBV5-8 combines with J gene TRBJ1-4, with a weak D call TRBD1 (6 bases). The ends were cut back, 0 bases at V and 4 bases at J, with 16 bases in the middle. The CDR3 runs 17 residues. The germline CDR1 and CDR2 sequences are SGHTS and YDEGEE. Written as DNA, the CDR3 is TGTGCCAGCAGCTTGGGGCGAACAGGGTCCCGTAATGAAAAACTGTTTTTT. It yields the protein CASSLGRTGSRNEKLFF.

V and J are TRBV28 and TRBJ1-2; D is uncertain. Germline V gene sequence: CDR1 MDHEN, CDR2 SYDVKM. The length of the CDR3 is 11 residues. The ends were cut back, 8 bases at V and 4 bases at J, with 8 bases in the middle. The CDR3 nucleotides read TGTGCCAGCCGGAACCCCTATGGCTACACCTTC. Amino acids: CASRNPYGYTF.

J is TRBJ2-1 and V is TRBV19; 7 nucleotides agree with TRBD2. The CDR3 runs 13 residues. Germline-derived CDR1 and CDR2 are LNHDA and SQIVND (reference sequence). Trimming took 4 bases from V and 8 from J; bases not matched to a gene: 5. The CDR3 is CASSKGREYEQFF. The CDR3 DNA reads TGTGCCAGTAGTAAAGGGCGGGAGTATGAGCAGTTCTTC. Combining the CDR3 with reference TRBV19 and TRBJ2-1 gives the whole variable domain DGGITQSPKYLFRKEGQNVTLSCEQNLNHDAMYWYRQDPGQGLRLIYYSQIVNDFQKGDIAEGYSVSREKKESFPLTVTSAQKNPTAFYLCASSKGREYEQFFGPGTRLTVL.

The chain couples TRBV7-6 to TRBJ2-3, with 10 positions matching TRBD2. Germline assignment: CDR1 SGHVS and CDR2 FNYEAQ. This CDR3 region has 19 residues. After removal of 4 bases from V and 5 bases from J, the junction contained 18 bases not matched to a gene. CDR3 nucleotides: TGTGCCAGCAGCTCCGCCAGACAGATAGCGGGAGGACGTGTAGATACGCAGTATTTT. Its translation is CASSSARQIAGGRVDTQYF.